This is a list of T cell receptor beta chains from one sample in a study of blood T cell repertoires in COVID-19. TCRdb's copy holds only in-frame clones and misses some; the assay was immunoSEQ multiplex PCR. The repertoire consists of tens of thousands of clones, with 80% occurring once and the leading ten covering about 19%. Sequences were obtained from peripheral blood. These receptors were collected from a woman of 80 years or more with acute or convalescent COVID-19. Both conserved end residues are part of each CDR3.

v_call cdr3_aa
TRBV7-8 CASSLTDSEAFF
TRBV5-1 CASSPLSGRGSGANVLTF
TRBV5-1 CASSLPGSSNEQYF
TRBV2 CASSRQGRTDTQYF
TRBV7-2 CASSVQGGSIDEQYF
TRBV7-9 CASSSPGQGRPYEQYF
TRBV11-2 CASSFHRGLSTEAFF
TRBV5-1 CASSLENSPNTGELFF
TRBV19 CASSVGASNTGELFF
TRBV7-9 CASSLWEETHGYTF
TRBV4-1 CASSQKTSGGYNEQFF
TRBV7-9 CARHASGGADTGELFF
TRBV19 CASSIDTGHYEQYF
TRBV4-1 CASSQDRTSRNTIYF
TRBV20-1 CSASGAGLAGLIAKNIQYF
TRBV19 CASSTPVGAGNTIYF
TRBV5-1 CASSLRGQGQPQHF
TRBV5-1 CASSSGQGNYGYTF
TRBV24-1 CATSAPGDPTDTQYF
TRBV7-2 CASSRDRVNQPQHF
TRBV5-1 CASRYGLQETQYF
TRBV2 CASSEQAPNYGYTF
TRBV5-5 CASSPGGRGTWTQYF